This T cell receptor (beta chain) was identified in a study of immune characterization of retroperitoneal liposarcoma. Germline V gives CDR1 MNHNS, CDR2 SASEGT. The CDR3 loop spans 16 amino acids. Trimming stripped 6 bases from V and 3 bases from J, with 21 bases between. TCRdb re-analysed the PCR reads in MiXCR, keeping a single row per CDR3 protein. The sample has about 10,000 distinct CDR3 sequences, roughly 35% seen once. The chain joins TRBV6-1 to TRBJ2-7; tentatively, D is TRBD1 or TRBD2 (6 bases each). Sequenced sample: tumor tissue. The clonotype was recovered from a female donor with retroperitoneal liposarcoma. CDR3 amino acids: CASREGYGGLNYEQYF. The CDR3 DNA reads TGTGCCAGCAGGGAGGGGTACGGGGGCCTAAACTACGAGCAGTACTTC.